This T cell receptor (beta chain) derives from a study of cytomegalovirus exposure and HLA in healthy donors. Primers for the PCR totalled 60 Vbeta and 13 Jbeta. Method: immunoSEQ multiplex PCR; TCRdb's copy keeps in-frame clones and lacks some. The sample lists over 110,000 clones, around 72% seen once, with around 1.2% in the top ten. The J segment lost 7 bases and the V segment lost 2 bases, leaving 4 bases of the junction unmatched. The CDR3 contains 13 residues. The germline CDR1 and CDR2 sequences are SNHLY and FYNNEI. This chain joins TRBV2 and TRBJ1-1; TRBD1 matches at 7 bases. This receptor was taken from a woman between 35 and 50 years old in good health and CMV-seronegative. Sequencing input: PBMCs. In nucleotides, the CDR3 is TGTGCCAGCAGTGAACAAGGGGGCGTTGAAGCTTTCTTT. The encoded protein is CASSEQGGVEAFF.